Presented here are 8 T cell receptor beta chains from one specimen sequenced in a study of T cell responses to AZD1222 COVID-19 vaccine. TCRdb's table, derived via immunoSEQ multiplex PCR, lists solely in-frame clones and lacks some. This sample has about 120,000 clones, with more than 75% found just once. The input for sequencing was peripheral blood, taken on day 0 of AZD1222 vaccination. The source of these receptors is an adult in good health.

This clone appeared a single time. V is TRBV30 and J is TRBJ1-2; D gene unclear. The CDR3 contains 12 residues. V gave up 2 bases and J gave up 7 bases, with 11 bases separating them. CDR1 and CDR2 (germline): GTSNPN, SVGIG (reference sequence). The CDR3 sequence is CAWSSSGGGYTF. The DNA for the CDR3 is TGTGCCTGGAGTAGCTCAGGAGGTGGCTACACCTTC. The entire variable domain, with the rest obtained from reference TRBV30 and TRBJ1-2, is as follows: SQTIHQWPATLVQPVGSPLSLECTVEGTSNPNLYWYRQAAGRGLQLLFYSVGIGQISSEVPQNLSASRPQDRQFILSSKKLLLSDSGFYLCAWSSSGGGYTFGSGTRLTVV.

This CDR3 is CAIVSGVQAGNGYTF. CDR3 DNA: TGTGCCATCGTCTCAGGAGTCCAAGCCGGCAATGGCTACACCTTC. The chain recombines TRBV10-3 with TRBJ1-2; D call uncertain. This CDR3 has 15 amino acids. Trimming took 8 bases from V and 6 from J, leaving 22 bases between them. The germline CDR1 and CDR2 sequences are ENHRY and SYGVKD.

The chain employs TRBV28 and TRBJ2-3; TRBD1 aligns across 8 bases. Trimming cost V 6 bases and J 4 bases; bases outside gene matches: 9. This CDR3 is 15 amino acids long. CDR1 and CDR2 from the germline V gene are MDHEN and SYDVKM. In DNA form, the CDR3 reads TGTGCCAGCAGCCGGTGGACAGGGAACCCAGATACGCAGTATTTT. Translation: CASSRWTGNPDTQYF.

The CDR3 DNA is TGTGCCAGCAGCTTGCTATGGACAGGGGGCGCGTCACCGTATGGCTACACCTTC. It yields the protein CASSLLWTGGASPYGYTF. This sequence joins TRBV5-6 and TRBJ1-2; 11 nucleotides align to TRBD1. Germline V gene data show CDR1 as SGHDT and CDR2 as YYEEEE. This CDR3 region has 18 residues. After removal of 1 base from V and 5 bases from J, the junction contained 13 bases not matched to a gene.

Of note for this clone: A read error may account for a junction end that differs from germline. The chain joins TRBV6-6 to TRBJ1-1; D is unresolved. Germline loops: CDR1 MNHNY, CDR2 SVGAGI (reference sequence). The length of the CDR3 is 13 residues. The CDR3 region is CASSHSLTSLSFF. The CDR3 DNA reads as TGTGCCAGCAGTCACTCACTGACGAGTTTGTCTTTCTTT.

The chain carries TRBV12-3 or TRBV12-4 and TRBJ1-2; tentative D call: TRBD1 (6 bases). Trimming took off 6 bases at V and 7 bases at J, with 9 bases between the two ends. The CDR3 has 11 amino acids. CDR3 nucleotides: TGTGCCAGCAGGGACAGTTCTGGCTACACCTTC. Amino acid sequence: CASRDSSGYTF.

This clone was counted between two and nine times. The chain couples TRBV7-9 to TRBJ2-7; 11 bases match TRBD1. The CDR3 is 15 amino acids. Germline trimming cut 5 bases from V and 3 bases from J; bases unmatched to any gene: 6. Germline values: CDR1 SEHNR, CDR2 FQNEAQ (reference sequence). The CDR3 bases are TGTGCCAGCAGCCCGCAGGACAGGGGGCTCTACGAGCAGTACTTC. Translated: CASSPQDRGLYEQYF.

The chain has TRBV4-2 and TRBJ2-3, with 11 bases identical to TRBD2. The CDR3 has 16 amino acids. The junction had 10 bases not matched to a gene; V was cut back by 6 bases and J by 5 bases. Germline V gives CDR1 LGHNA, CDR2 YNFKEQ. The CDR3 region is CASSPIAGGPRDTQYF. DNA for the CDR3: TGTGCCAGCAGTCCGATAGCGGGGGGGCCGAGAGATACGCAGTATTTT.